The present TCR beta chain was sequenced within a study of cytomegalovirus exposure and HLA in healthy donors. Overall study: Both the 95 to 150 validation repertoires and the approximately 700 first-cohort repertoires used the same platform, as reported by a later analysis.

The CDR3 length is 15 residues. With V trimmed by 5 bases and J by 3 bases, 10 bases remained unmatched. Germline CDR1 and CDR2: PRHDT and FYEKMQ (reference sequence). A 120-subject validation cohort, separate from the approximately 690-subject first cohort, supplied the donors. Points from the study as a whole: Altogether, around 160 TCR beta chains were recorded as cytomegalovirus-associated.

For this clone: The antigen is unknown.

The data were produced by immunoSEQ multiplex PCR, yet TCRdb's version contains in-frame clones alone and is incomplete. The sample holds 100,000 to 150,000 clones, around 85% seen once. The rearrangement links TRBV13 to TRBJ2-7; 7 bases agree with TRBD1. This sequence originates from a man aged 18 to 30 in good health and CMV-seropositive. The specimen was PBMCs. This CDR3 is CASSLLRDSLYEQYF. In DNA form, the CDR3 reads TGTGCCAGCAGCCTACTCCGGGACAGCCTCTACGAGCAGTACTTC.